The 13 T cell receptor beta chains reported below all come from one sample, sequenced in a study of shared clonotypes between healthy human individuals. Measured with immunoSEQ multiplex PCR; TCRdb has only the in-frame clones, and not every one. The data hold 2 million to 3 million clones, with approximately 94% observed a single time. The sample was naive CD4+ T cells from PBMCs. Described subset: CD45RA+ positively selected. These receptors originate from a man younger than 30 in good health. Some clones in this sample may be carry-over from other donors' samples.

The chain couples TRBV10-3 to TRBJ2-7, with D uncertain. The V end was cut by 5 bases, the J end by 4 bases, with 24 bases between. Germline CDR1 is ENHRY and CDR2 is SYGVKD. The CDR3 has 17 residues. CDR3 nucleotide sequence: TGTGCCATCAGTCACCCCGGGCCGTCCCTAGAAGTATACGAGCAGTACTTC. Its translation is CAISHPGPSLEVYEQYF.

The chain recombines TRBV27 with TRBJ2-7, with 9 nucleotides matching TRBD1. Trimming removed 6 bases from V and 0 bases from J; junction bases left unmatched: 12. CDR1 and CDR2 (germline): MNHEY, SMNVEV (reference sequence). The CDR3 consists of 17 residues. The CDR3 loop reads CASSHYRDRDSSYEQYF. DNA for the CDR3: TGTGCCAGCAGCCACTACCGGGACAGGGACAGCTCCTACGAGCAGTACTTC.

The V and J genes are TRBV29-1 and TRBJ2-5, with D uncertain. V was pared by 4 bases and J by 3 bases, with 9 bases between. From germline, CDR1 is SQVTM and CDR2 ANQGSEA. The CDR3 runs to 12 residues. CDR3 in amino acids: CSVVSSEETQYF. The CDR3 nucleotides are TGCAGCGTTGTCAGTTCCGAAGAGACCCAGTACTTC.

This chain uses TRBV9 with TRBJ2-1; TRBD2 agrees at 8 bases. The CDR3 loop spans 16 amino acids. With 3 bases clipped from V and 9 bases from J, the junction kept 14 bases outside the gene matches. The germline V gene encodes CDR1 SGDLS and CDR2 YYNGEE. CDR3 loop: CASSGLSGSMRFEQFF. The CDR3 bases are TGTGCCAGCAGCGGACTCAGCGGGAGCATGAGGTTTGAGCAGTTCTTC.

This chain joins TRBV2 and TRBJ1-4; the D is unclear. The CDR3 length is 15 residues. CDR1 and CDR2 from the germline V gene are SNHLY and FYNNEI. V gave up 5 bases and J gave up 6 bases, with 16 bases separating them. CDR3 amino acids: CASSSRPPGYEKLFF. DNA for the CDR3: TGTGCCAGCAGTTCCCGGCCCCCGGGGTATGAAAAACTGTTTTTT.

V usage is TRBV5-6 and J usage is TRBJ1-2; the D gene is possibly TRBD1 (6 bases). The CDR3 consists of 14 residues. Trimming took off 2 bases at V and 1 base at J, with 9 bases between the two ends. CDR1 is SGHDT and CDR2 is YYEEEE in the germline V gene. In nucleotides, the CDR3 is TGTGCCAGCAGCTTACAGGGAGGTAACTATGGCTACACCTTC. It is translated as CASSLQGGNYGYTF.

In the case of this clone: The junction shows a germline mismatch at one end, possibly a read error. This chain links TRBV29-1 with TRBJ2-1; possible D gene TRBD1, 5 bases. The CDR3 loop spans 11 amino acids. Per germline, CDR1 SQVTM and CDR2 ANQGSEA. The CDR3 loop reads CSVEGAGEQFF. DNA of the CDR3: TGCAGCGTGGAAGGGGCAGGTGAGCAGTTCTTC.

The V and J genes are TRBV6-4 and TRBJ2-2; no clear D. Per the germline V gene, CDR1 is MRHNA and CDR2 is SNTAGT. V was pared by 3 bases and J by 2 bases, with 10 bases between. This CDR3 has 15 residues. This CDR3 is CASSETAFNTGELFF. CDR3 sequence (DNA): TGTGCCAGCAGTGAGACTGCCTTTAACACCGGGGAGCTGTTTTTT.

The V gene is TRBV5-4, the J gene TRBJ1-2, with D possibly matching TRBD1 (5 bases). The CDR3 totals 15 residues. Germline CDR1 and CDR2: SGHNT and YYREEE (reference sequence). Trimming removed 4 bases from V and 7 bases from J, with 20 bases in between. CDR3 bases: TGTGCCAGCAGCCCGCCCCTCGGCAACACAGGTGGCTACACCTTC. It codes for CASSPPLGNTGGYTF.

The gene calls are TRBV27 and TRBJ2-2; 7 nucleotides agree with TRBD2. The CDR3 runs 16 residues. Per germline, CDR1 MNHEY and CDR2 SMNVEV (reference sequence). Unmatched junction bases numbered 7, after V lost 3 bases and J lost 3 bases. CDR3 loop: CASSFRASGYTGELFF. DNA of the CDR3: TGTGCCAGCAGTTTTAGGGCTAGCGGATACACCGGGGAGCTGTTTTTT.

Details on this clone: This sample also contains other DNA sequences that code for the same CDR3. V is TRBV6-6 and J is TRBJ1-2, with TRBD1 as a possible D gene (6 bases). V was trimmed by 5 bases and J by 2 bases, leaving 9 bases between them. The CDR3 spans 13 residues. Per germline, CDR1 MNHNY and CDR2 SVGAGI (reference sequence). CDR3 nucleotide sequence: TGTGCCAGCAGTCCGGGGGCGAACTATGGCTACACCTTC. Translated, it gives CASSPGANYGYTF.

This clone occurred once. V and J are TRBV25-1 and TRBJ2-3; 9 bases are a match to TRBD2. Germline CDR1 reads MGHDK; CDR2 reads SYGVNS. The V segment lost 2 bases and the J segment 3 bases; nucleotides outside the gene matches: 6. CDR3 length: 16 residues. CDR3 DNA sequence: TGTGCCAGCAGTGAAATGGGAGCGGGAGGTACAGATACGCAGTATTTT. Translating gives CASSEMGAGGTDTQYF.

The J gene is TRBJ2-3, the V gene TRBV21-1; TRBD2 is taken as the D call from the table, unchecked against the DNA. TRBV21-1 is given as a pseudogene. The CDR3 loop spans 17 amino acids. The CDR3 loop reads CASTLLGTSGITDTQYF. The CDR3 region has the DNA TGTGCCAGCACCCTTCTGGGGACTAGCGGGATTACAGATACGCAGTATTTT.